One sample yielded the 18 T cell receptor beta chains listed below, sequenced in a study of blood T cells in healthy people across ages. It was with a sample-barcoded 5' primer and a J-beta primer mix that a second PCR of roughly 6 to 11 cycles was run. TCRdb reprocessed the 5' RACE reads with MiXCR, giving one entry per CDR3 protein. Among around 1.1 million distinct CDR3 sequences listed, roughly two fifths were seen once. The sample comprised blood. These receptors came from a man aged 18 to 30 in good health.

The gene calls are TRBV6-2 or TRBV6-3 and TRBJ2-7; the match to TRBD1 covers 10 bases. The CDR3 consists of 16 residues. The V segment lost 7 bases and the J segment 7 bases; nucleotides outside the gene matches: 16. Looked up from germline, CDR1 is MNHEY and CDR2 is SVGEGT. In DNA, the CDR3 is TGTGCCAGCACCCTGGTCCCCGGGACAGGGGACAATGAGCAGTACTTC. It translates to CASTLVPGTGDNEQYF.

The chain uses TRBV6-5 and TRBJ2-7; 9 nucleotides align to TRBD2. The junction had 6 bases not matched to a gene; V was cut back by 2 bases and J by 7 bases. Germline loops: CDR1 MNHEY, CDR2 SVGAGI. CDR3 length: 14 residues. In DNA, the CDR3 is TGTGCCAGCAGTTACCGGACTAGCGATGATGAGCAGTACTTC. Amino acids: CASSYRTSDDEQYF.

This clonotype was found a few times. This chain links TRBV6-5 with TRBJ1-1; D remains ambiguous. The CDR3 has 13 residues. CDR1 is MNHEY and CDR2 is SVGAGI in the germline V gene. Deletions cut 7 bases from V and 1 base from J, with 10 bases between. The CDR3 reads CASTAGENTEAFF. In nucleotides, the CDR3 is TGTGCCAGCACCGCGGGAGAGAACACTGAAGCTTTCTTT.

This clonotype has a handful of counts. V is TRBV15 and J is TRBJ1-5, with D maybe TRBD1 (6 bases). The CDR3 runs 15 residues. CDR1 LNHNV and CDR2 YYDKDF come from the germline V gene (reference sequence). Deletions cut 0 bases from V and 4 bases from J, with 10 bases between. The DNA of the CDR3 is TGTGCCACCAGCAGAGATCCAGGGGAAAATCAGCCCCAGCATTTT. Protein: CATSRDPGENQPQHF.

The CDR3 sequence is CASSTGTGGHKNIQYF. The CDR3, as DNA: TGTGCCAGCAGCACCGGGACAGGGGGCCACAAAAACATTCAGTACTTC. V and J are TRBV3-1 and TRBJ2-4, with 12 bases matching TRBD1. The CDR3 length is 16 residues. V trimming: 5 bases; J trimming: 3 bases; junction bases outside the gene matches: 5. Germline values: CDR1 LGHDT, CDR2 YNNKEL (reference sequence).

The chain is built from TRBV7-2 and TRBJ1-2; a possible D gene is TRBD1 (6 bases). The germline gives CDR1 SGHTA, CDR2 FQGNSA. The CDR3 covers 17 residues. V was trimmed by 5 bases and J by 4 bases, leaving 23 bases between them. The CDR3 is CASSPVYRVIQPYGYTF. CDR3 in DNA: TGTGCCAGCAGCCCTGTGTACAGGGTCATTCAACCCTATGGCTACACCTTC.

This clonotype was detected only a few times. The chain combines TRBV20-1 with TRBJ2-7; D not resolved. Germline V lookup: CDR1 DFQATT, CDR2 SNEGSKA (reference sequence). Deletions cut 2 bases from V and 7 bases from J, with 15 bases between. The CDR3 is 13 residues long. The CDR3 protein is CSARSGPSDEQYF. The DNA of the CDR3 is TGCAGTGCTAGATCTGGGCCCTCCGATGAGCAGTACTTC.

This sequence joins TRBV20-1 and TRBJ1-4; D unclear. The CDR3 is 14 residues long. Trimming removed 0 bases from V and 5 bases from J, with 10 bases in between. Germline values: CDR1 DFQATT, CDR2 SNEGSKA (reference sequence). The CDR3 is CSAREYGPNEKLFF. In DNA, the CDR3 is TGCAGTGCTAGAGAATACGGGCCGAATGAAAAACTGTTTTTT.

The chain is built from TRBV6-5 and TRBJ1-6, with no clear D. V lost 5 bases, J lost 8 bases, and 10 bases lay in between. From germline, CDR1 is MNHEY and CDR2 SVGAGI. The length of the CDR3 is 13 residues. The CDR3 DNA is TGTGCCAGCAGTCGAGGGAGTTATTCACCCCTCCACTTT. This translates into CASSRGSYSPLHF.

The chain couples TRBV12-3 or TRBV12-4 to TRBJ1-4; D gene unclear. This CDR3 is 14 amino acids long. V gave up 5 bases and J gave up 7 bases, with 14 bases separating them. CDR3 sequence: CASSPSLTSEKLFF. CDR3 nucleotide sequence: TGTGCCAGCAGTCCTTCCCTCACCTCTGAAAAACTGTTTTTT.

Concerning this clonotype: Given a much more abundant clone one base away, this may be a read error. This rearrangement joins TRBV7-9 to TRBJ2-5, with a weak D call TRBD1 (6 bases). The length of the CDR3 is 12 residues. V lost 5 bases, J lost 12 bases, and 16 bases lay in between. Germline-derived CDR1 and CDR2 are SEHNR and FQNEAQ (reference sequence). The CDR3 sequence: CASSEIQGFEYF. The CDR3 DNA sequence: TGTGCCAGCAGCGAAATACAGGGTTTCGAGTACTTC.

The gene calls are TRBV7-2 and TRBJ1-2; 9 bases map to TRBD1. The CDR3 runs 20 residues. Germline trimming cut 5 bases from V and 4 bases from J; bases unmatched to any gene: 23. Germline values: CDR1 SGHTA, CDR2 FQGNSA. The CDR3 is CASSPTITIITDRGLYGYTF. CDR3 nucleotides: TGTGCCAGCAGCCCAACAATCACCATAATAACGGACAGGGGCCTCTATGGCTACACCTTC. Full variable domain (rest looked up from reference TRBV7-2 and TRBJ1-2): GAGVSQSPSNKVTEKGKDVELRCDPISGHTALYWYRQSLGQGLEFLIYFQGNSAPDKSGLPSDRFSAERTGGSVSTLTIQRTQQEDSAVYLCASSPTITIITDRGLYGYTFGSGTRLTVV.

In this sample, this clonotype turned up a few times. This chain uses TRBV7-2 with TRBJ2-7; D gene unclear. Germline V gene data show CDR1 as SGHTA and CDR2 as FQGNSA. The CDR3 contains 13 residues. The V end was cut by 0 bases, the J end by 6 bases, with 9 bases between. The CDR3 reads CASSLAVGFEQYF. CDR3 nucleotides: TGTGCCAGCAGCTTAGCGGTGGGGTTCGAGCAGTACTTC.

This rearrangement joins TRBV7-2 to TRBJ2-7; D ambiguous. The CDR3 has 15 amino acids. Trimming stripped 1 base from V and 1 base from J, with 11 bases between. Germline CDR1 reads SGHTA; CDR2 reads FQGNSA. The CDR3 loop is CASSLGPPPSYEQYF. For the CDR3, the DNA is TGTGCCAGCAGCTTAGGACCTCCTCCTTCCTACGAGCAGTACTTC.

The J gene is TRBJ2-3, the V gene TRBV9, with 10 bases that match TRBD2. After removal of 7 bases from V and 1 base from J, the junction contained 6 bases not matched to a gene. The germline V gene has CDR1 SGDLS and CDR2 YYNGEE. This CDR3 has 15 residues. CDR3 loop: CASGLTSGRTDTQYF. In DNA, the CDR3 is TGTGCCAGCGGCTTGACTAGCGGGCGCACAGATACGCAGTATTTT.

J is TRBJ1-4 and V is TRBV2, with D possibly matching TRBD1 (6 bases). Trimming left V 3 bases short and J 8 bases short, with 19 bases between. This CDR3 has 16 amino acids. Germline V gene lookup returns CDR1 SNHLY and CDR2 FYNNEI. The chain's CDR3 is CASSERADRRREKLFF. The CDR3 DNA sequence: TGTGCCAGCAGTGAGAGAGCGGACAGAAGGAGAGAAAAACTGTTTTTT.

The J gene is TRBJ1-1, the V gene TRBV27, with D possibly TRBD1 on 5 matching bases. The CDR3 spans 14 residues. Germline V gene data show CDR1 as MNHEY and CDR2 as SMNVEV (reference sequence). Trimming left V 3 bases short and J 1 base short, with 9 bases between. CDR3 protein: CASSFLTGNTEAFF. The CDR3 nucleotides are TGTGCCAGCAGTTTCCTCACAGGGAACACTGAAGCTTTCTTT.

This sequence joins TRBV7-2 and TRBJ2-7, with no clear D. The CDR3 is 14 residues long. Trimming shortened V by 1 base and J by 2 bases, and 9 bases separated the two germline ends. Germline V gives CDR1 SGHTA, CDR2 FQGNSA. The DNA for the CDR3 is TGTGCCAGCAGCTTAGATGCCCCGGCCTACGAGCAGTACTTC. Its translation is CASSLDAPAYEQYF.